The sequence of this T cell receptor (beta chain) was determined in a study of cytomegalovirus exposure and HLA in healthy donors (dated by TCRdb to between 2016 and 2019). Context from the whole study: A later analysis indicated that the roughly 120 validation repertoires were generated on the platform also employed for the 600 to 750 repertoires of the first cohort. The study aimed to test whether signatures of past pathogen exposure could be identified by cataloging public T cell receptors. In addition to the first cohort of approximately 670 subjects, a separate validation cohort of approximately 110 different subjects was used. The study combined high-throughput TCR immunosequencing, statistical association of individual TCRs with disease status, and machine learning to predict cytomegalovirus infection status.

The full study reports these points: The study listed approximately 150 TCR beta chains as associated with cytomegalovirus. In vitro tests confirmed that a few of the cytomegalovirus-associated TCR beta chains recognize cytomegalovirus antigens. Most TCR sequences were observed very rarely across donors, whereas some public TCRs were present in many individuals. The validation cohort had no HLA typing available for a later analysis, so co-occurrence within that cohort was assessed over all 120 or so repertoires. The authors suggested that the approach could potentially be generalized to other disease states and immunological phenotypes. The classifier was reported to diagnose cytomegalovirus status with high specificity and sensitivity in both the original cohort and the validation cohort. Of the cluster scores, 90% to 95% were above 0 in a later analysis, which found that TCRs clustered in the first cohort also tended to co-occur in the 95 to 150 validation repertoires.

The library was produced with the immunoSEQ multiplex PCR assay. The published analysis was carried out like this. A statistical classification framework was built for diagnosing cytomegalovirus status from the catalog of TCR beta chain sequences. TCRdb obtained this table from immuneACCESS and retained in-frame rearrangements with V and J assigned. These tables miss some clones; where compared with another copy, unresolved V genes account for less than half of the shortfall, and the remainder is unexplained. V and J calls and clone size are copied from that table; D and trimming were computed from the DNA. The sample contains some 250,000 clones, roughly 91% of them found a single time. The top ten clones comprise approximately 3% of the sample. Comments on this clone: The antigen it binds to is not known. Base qualities are not at hand, and no much larger clone is one base apart.

Spanning cysteine to phenylalanine, the CDR3 consists of 13 amino acids. Just CDR3 DNA is preserved here, 39 bases in frame from base 1. Trimming removed 2 bases from V and 3 bases from J, leaving 7 bases between the germline ends. Taken from the germline V gene, the CDR1 and CDR2 loops are MNHEY and SVGAGI. The donors belonged to the validation cohort of around 130 subjects, which was separate from the 666-subject first cohort. The TCR originated in a woman in her 30s in good health and CMV-seronegative. Material for sequencing was PBMCs. The V gene is TRBV6-5 and the J gene is TRBJ2-5; TRBD1 is a weak D gene call, 5 bases matching. The CDR3 protein sequence reads: CASSYTREETQYF. The base sequence is TGTGCCAGCAGTTACACCAGGGAAGAGACCCAGTACTTC.